Here is one T cell receptor beta chain with its context. It has no known antigen specificity. No base-level quality is on record; no much larger clone is a single base apart. Library preparation was by the immunoSEQ multiplex PCR assay. TCRdb provides this immuneACCESS table in a form limited to in-frame rearrangements. Some clones are lacking; in checked studies, under half of them reflect an unresolved V gene, and why the rest are absent is not known. For this sample the table gives 35,000 or so clones, of which around 93% were detected only once. The top ten constitute roughly 0.41% of the sample. The data were obtained in a study of T cell changes during pregnancy in multiple sclerosis (dated by TCRdb to the late 2010s). Looking at the study overall: Changes in the T cell repertoire over the course of pregnancy were examined in this study in women with multiple sclerosis.

From the cysteine through the phenylalanine, the CDR3 covers 17 amino acids. The sequence is cut down to CDR3 DNA, 51 bases in frame from base 1. The rearrangement joined TRBV21-1 to TRBJ2-4; the table gives TRBD1 as D, unverified against the DNA. TRBV21-1 is a pseudogene. The sequence came from a female donor with multiple sclerosis, enrolled in a pregnancy study. The sample in question was CD4+ T cells from peripheral blood mononuclear cells, obtained in the first trimester of pregnancy. The base sequence is TGTGCCAGCAGCAAAGGGCACCCGGTTTGGGGCCAAGACATTCAGTACTTC. The translation is CASSKGHPVWGQDIQYF.